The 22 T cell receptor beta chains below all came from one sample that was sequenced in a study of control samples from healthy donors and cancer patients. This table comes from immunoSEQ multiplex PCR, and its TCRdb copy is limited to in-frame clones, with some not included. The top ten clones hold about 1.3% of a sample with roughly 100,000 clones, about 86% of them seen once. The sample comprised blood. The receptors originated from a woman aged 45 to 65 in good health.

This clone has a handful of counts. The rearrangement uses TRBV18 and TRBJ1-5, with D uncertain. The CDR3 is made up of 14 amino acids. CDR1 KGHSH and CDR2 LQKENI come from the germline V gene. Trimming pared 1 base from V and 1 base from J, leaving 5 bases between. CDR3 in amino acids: CASSPLGSNQPQHF. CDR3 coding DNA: TGTGCCAGCTCACCACTTGGGAGCAATCAGCCCCAGCATTTT. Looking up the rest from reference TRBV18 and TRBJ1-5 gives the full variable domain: NAGVMQNPRHLVRRRGQEARLRCSPMKGHSHVYWYRQLPEEGLKFMVYLQKENIIDESGMPKERFSAEFPKEGPSILRIQQVVRGDSAAYFCASSPLGSNQPQHFGDGTRLSIL.

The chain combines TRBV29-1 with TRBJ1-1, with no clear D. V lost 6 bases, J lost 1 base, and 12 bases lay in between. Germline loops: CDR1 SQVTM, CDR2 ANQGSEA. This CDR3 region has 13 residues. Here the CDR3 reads CSVSRGGNTEAFF. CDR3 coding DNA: TGCAGCGTCTCCCGCGGAGGGAACACTGAAGCTTTCTTT.

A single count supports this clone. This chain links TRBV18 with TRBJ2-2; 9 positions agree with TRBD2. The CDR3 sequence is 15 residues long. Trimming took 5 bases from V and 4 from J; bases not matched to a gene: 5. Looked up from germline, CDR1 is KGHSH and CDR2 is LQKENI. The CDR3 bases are TGTGCCAGCTCAAGTAGCGGGAGAGGCACCGGGGAGCTGTTTTTT. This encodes CASSSSGRGTGELFF.

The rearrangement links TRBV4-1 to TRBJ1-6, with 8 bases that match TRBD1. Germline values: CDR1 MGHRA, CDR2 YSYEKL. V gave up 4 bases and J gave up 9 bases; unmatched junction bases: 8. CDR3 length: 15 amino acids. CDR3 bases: TGCGCCAGCAGCCCTGCTAGCCAGGGGGCTTCACCCCTCCACTTT. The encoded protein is CASSPASQGASPLHF.

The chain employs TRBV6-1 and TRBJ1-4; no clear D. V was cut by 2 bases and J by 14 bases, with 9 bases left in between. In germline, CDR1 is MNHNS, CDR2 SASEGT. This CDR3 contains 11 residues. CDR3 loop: CASSESVVLFF. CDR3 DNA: TGTGCCAGCAGTGAAAGCGTAGTTCTGTTTTTT.

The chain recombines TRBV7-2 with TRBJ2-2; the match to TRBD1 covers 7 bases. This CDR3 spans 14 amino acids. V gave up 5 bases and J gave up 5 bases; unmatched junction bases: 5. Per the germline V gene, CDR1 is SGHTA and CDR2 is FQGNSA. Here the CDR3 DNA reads TGTGCCAGCAGCCTCGACAGGGATACCGGGGAGCTGTTTTTT. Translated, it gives CASSLDRDTGELFF.

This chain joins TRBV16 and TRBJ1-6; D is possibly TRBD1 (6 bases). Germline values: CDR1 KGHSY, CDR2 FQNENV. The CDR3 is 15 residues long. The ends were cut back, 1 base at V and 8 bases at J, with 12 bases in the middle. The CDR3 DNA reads TGTGCCAGCAGCCAATGGGGGAACAGGGATTCACCCCTCCACTTT. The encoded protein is CASSQWGNRDSPLHF. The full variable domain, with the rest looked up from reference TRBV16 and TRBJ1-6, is GEEVAQTPKHLVRGEGQKAKLYCAPIKGHSYVFWYQQVLKNEFKFLISFQNENVFDETGMPKERFSAKCLPNSPCSLEIQATKLEDSAVYFCASSQWGNRDSPLHFGNGTRLTVT.

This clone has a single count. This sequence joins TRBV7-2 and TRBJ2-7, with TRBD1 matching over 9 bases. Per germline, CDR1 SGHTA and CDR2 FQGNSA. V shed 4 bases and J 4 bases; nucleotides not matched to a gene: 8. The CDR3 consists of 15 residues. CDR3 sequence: CASSSETGGGYEQYF. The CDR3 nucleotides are TGTGCCAGCAGCTCCGAGACAGGGGGAGGATACGAGCAGTACTTC. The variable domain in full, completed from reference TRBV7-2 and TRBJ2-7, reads GAGVSQSPSNKVTEKGKDVELRCDPISGHTALYWYRQSLGQGLEFLIYFQGNSAPDKSGLPSDRFSAERTGGSVSTLTIQRTQQEDSAVYLCASSSETGGGYEQYFGPGTRLTVT.

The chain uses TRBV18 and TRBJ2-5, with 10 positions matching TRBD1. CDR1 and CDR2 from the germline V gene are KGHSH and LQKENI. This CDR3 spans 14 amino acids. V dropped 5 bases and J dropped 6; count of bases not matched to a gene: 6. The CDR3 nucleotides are TGTGCCAGCTCATCGACAGGGGGCGTTAAGACCCAGTACTTC. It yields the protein CASSSTGGVKTQYF.

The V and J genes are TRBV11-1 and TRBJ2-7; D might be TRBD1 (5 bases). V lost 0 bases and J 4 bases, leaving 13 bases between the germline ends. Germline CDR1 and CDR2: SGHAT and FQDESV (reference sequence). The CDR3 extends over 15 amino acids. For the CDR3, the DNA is TGTGCCAGCAGCTTAGCGCAGGGAAACCCTTACGAGCAGTACTTC. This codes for CASSLAQGNPYEQYF.

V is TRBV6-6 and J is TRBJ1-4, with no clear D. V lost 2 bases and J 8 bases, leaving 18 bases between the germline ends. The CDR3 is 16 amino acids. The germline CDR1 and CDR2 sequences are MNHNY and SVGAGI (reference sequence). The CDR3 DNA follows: TGTGCCAGCAGTTACCCTTCGGACTCAGAAGCGGAAAAACTGTTTTTT. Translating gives CASSYPSDSEAEKLFF.

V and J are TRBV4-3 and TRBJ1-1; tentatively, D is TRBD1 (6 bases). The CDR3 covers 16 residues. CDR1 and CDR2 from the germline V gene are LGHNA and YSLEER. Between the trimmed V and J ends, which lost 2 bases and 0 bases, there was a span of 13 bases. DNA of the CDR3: TGCGCCAGCAGCCAATGGGGAGGACAGATGAACACTGAAGCTTTCTTT. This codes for CASSQWGGQMNTEAFF.

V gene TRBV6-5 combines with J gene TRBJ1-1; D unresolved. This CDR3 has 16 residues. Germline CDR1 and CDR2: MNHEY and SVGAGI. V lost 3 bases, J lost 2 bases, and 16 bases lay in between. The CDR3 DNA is TGTGCCAGCAGTTATTCCGGGGAGGGTCCCAACACTGAAGCTTTCTTT. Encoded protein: CASSYSGEGPNTEAFF.

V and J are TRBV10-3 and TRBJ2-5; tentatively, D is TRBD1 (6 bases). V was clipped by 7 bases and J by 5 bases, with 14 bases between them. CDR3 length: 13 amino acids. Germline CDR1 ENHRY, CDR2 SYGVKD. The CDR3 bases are TGTGCCATCAACCCGACAGGAAGGGAGACCCAGTACTTC. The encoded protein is CAINPTGRETQYF.

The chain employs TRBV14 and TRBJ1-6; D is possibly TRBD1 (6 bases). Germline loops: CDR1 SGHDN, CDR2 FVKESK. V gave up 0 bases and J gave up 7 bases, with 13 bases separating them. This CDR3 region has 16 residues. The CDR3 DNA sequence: TGTGCCAGCAGCCAAGATTTCGGACAGAACAATTCACCCCTCCACTTT. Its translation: CASSQDFGQNNSPLHF.

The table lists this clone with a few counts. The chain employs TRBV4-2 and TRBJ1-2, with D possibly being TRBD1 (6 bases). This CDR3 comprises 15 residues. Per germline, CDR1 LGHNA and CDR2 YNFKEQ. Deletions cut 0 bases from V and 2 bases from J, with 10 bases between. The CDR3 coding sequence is TGTGCCAGCAGCCAAGAAAGGGGGGGGAACTATGGCTACACCTTC. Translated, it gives CASSQERGGNYGYTF.

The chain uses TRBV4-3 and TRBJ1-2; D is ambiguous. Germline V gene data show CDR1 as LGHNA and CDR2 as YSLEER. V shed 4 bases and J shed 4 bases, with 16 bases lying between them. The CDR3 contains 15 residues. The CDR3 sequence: CASSRSLEVTYGYTF. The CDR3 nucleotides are TGCGCCAGCAGCCGATCCCTGGAAGTGACCTATGGCTACACCTTC.

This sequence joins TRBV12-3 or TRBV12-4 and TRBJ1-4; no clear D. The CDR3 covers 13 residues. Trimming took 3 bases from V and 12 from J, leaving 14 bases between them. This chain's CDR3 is CASSLAGRTELFF. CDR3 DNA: TGTGCCAGCAGTTTGGCCGGTCGAACAGAACTGTTTTTT.

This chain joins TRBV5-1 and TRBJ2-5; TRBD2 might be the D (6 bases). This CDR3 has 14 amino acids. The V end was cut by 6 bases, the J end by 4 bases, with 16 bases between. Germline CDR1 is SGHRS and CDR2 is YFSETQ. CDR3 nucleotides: TGCGCCAGCAAGAGCTTTAGCGGTCGAGAGACCCAGTACTTC. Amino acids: CASKSFSGRETQYF.

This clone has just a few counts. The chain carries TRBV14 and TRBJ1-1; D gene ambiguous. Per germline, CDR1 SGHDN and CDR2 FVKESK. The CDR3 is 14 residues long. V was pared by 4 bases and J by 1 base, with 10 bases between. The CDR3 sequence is CASSLRTGNTEAFF. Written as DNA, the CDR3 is TGTGCCAGCAGCCTAAGGACGGGGAACACTGAAGCTTTCTTT.

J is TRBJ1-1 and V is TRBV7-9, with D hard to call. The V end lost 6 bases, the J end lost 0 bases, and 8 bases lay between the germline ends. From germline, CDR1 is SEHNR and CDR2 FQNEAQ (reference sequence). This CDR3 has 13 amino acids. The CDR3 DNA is TGTGCCAGCAGAGGACCCCTGAACACTGAAGCTTTCTTT. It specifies CASRGPLNTEAFF.

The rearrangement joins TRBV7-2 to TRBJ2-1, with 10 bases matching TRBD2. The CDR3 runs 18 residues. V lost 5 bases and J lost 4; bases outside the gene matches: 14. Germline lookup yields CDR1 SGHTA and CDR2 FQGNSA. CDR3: CASSSKIGLADLYNEQFF. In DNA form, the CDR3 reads TGTGCCAGCAGCAGTAAAATAGGACTAGCGGATTTATACAATGAGCAGTTCTTC.